This T cell receptor beta chain was observed in a study of STAT5B mutations in CD4+ large granular lymphocyte leukemia (dated by TCRdb to about 2022). Some background on the complete study: Among healthy controls, the CDR3 'QG' motif was associated with a particular HLA allele. Flow cytometry on FACSCanto II or FACSVerse confirmed that purified fractions exceeded 95% purity among lymphocytes. The TCRbeta repertoires of CD4+ T-cell large granular lymphocyte leukemia patients were compared with the TCRbeta repertoires of healthy blood donors. Study-level results and caveats: The data were not HLA-matched, and the relatively small sample size could explain the higher clonality seen in CD4+ compared with CD8+ T-LGLL. Greater clonality appeared to be present in CD4-sorted patient repertoires than in healthy CD4+ repertoires, and the difference was retained after the putative leukemic clones were removed. Enrichment of TRBV06-family usage was observed among the top patient clones (8/27) relative to healthy controls (2/35). Main leukemic clonotypes were private to each patient, although roughly 24% of the main leukemic clonotypes were found at low frequency in the non-leukemic repertoires of other patients.

The immunoSEQ assay at survey resolution was used to sequence TCRbeta rearrangements from genomic DNA. As for the original processing: In the TCR sequencing data, the lowest productive clonotype frequency that could be detected was 2.59 x 10-5. Analyses included only productive TCRbeta rearrangements, meaning complete and in-frame sequences. Simpson clonality, calculated in the immunoSEQ Analyzer version 3.0, was used as the measure of sample clonality. Clones were binned by frequency as very rare, small, medium, large (1-20%) or hyperexpanded (>20%). Generation probabilities were estimated with OLGA 1.2.3, V-gene circos plots were made with VDJtools, specificities were searched in VDJdb, and CDR3 motifs were identified with GLIPH. TCRdb provides this immuneACCESS table in a form limited to in-frame rearrangements. Some clones are lacking; in checked studies, under half of them reflect an unresolved V gene, and why the rest are absent is not known. V and J calls and clone size are those listed in that table; D and trimming were worked out from the DNA. The sample includes about 22,000 clones, with about 79% observed a single time. Together, the top ten hold about 0.42% of the sample.

The healthy control group was made up of around 40 blood donors, and the Finnish Red Cross blood service supplied their buffy coats. All TCR-sequenced material derived from peripheral blood: patient blood samples and healthy donor buffy coats. Peripheral blood mononuclear cells were isolated by Ficoll-Hypaque gradient centrifugation. CD4+ cells were purified magnetically from the buffy coats of healthy controls. The Gentra Puregene Cell and Tissue kit was used to extract genomic DNA, and a Qubit 2.0 fluorometer was used to measure the amount of genomic DNA. Note on this clone: The antigen this receptor binds is unknown. It has no much larger one-base neighbor in the sample; base qualities were not kept.

CDR1 and CDR2 are read off the germline V gene as SGHTA and FQGNSA. V is clipped by 1 base and J by 4 bases, and the sequence between their germline boundaries is 10 bases long. Inclusive of the bounding cysteine and phenylalanine, the CDR3 is 14 residues long. Only the CDR3 part of the read is kept: 42 bases, read in frame from the first base. The sequenced material came from CD4+ T cells from blood buffy coats. The V and J segments used are TRBV7-2 and TRBJ1-2; the best D guess is TRBD1, with 5 bases matching. This receptor was taken from a human donor in good health. Here the CDR3 is given as CASSLGGTRYGYTF. The DNA sequence is TGTGCCAGCAGCTTAGGTGGGACGCGCTATGGCTACACCTTC. With the rest looked up from the reference TRBV7-2 and TRBJ1-2 genes rather than sequenced, the full variable domain is GAGVSQSPSNKVTEKGKDVELRCDPISGHTALYWYRQSLGQGLEFLIYFQGNSAPDKSGLPSDRFSAERTGGSVSTLTIQRTQQEDSAVYLCASSLGGTRYGYTFGSGTRLTVV.